The 14 T cell receptor beta chains presented below share a single source sample, sequenced in a study of siplizumab effects on memory and regulatory T cells. Repertoires were generated with immunoSEQ multiplex PCR, while TCRdb's copy carries only in-frame clones and drops some. The sample records 100,000 or so clones, roughly 91% being singletons. The sequencing sample was made of CD4+ T cells sorted from blood. Receptor source: a human donor in good health.

A single count supports this clone. The rearrangement joins TRBV7-2 to TRBJ1-5, with TRBD1 as a possible D gene (5 bases). CDR1 and CDR2 (germline): SGHTA, FQGNSA. Trimming left V 1 base short and J 6 bases short, with 13 bases between. The length of the CDR3 is 15 residues. This CDR3 reads CASSLGQGGSQPQHF. The CDR3 DNA reads as TGTGCCAGCAGCTTAGGGCAGGGTGGCAGTCAGCCCCAGCATTTT.

This sequence joins TRBV7-2 and TRBJ1-2; D is unclear. CDR1 and CDR2 from the germline V gene are SGHTA and FQGNSA. CDR3 size: 16 residues. V lost 5 bases and J 1 base, leaving 17 bases between the germline ends. Here the CDR3 DNA reads TGTGCCAGCAGCGTCGGACGCCCTCTAATTAACTATGGCTACACCTTC. As protein: CASSVGRPLINYGYTF.

The chain couples TRBV9 to TRBJ2-3; weak D call: TRBD1 (6 bases). Per germline, CDR1 SGDLS and CDR2 YYNGEE. The CDR3 consists of 17 residues. V gave up 3 bases and J gave up 1 base, with 18 bases separating them. The CDR3 here is CASSARVPGQGTDTQYF. CDR3 bases: TGTGCCAGCAGCGCCAGAGTTCCGGGACAAGGCACAGATACGCAGTATTTT.

V gene TRBV4-2 combines with J gene TRBJ2-7, with TRBD2 matching 8 bases. J was trimmed by 4 bases and V by 3 bases; bases with no gene match: 5. The CDR3 contains 14 residues. CDR1 and CDR2 from the germline V gene are LGHNA and YNFKEQ. CDR3 nucleotides: TGTGCCAGCAGCCATTCTAGCGGGCAATACGAGCAGTACTTC. Translating gives CASSHSSGQYEQYF.

V gene TRBV5-5 combines with J gene TRBJ2-2; possibly TRBD1 for D (6 bases). This CDR3 spans 16 amino acids. Germline V gives CDR1 SGHKS, CDR2 YYEKEE (reference sequence). V was clipped by 0 bases and J by 1 base, with 10 bases between them. DNA of the CDR3: TGTGCCAGCAGCTTGGTTCCAGGGGTGAACACCGGGGAGCTGTTTTTT. Translation gives CASSLVPGVNTGELFF.

The V gene is TRBV19, the J gene TRBJ1-2; 7 bases align to TRBD1. The CDR3 is 13 amino acids. Germline V gene sequence: CDR1 LNHDA, CDR2 SQIVND (reference sequence). J was trimmed by 11 bases and V by 4 bases; bases with no gene match: 10. This CDR3 is CASSTGTAGGYTF. In nucleotides, the CDR3 is TGTGCCAGTAGTACCGGGACAGCTGGGGGATACACCTTC.

The chain recombines TRBV7-2 with TRBJ2-5; 7 bases map to TRBD2. The CDR3 consists of 15 residues. Germline V gene sequence: CDR1 SGHTA, CDR2 FQGNSA. J was trimmed by 1 base and V by 2 bases; bases with no gene match: 4. The CDR3 bases are TGTGCCAGCAGCTTATCGGGAGGAGGCCAAGAGACCCAGTACTTC. Translation gives CASSLSGGGQETQYF.

The genes are TRBV9 and TRBJ2-3; D is ambiguous. The CDR3 has 13 residues. Trimming shortened V by 7 bases and J by 4 bases, and 13 bases separated the two germline ends. Germline V lookup: CDR1 SGDLS, CDR2 YYNGEE. In DNA, the CDR3 is TGTGCCAGCGGTAGTAGAGCCGCAGATACGCAGTATTTT. Translating gives CASGSRAADTQYF.

The CDR3 region is CAWSVHGGLGNQPQHF. As DNA, the CDR3 is TGTGCCTGGAGTGTACATGGGGGCTTGGGTAATCAGCCCCAGCATTTT. V and J are TRBV30 and TRBJ1-5, with D possibly being TRBD1 (6 bases). V dropped 0 bases and J dropped 4 bases, with 16 bases sitting between them. The CDR3 is 16 amino acids. Germline V gives CDR1 GTSNPN, CDR2 SVGIG (reference sequence). The full variable domain, with the rest looked up from reference TRBV30 and TRBJ1-5, is SQTIHQWPATLVQPVGSPLSLECTVEGTSNPNLYWYRQAAGRGLQLLFYSVGIGQISSEVPQNLSASRPQDRQFILSSKKLLLSDSGFYLCAWSVHGGLGNQPQHFGDGTRLSIL.

The chain is built from TRBV6-1 and TRBJ2-7, with D possibly being TRBD1 (6 bases). CDR1 and CDR2 from the germline V gene are MNHNS and SASEGT. The CDR3 covers 12 residues. Trimming pared 10 bases from V and 0 bases from J, leaving 10 bases between. The CDR3 nucleotides read TGTGCCACCAGGGGCGGCTCCTACGAGCAGTACTTC. It yields the protein CATRGGSYEQYF.

The chain employs TRBV27 and TRBJ2-1, with 10 bases that match TRBD1. CDR1 MNHEY and CDR2 SMNVEV come from the germline V gene (reference sequence). Germline trimming cut 6 bases from V and 7 bases from J; bases unmatched to any gene: 6. CDR3 length equals 14 residues. In DNA form, the CDR3 reads TGTGCCAGCAGCCGGGGACAGGGGAGGAATGAGCAGTTCTTC. It yields the protein CASSRGQGRNEQFF.

V usage is TRBV2 and J usage is TRBJ1-3; a possible D gene is TRBD1 (5 bases). The length of the CDR3 is 15 residues. Germline V CDR1 and CDR2: SNHLY, FYNNEI. The ends were cut back, 7 bases at V and 4 bases at J, with 17 bases in the middle. The CDR3 protein is CASIVEGFIGNTIYF. In DNA form, the CDR3 reads TGTGCCAGCATAGTTGAGGGGTTTATCGGAAACACCATATATTTT.

The J gene is TRBJ2-2, the V gene TRBV7-8, with TRBD2 matching over 8 bases. This CDR3 is built from 15 residues. J gave up 0 bases and V 6 bases, and 3 bases lay outside the gene matches. The germline V gene has CDR1 SGHVS and CDR2 FQNEAQ. CDR3 nucleotide sequence: TGTGCCAGCAGTAGAGCGGGAGCGAACACCGGGGAGCTGTTTTTT. Translating it yields CASSRAGANTGELFF.

The chain recombines TRBV11-1 with TRBJ1-5; D is perhaps TRBD1 (5 bases). CDR3 length equals 17 residues. V lost 2 bases and J 5 bases, leaving 19 bases between the germline ends. Germline V gene lookup returns CDR1 SGHAT and CDR2 FQDESV (reference sequence). The CDR3 nucleotides read TGTGCCAGCAGCTTAATGCGGGCAGGGTCTGTATATCAGCCCCAGCATTTT. Translation: CASSLMRAGSVYQPQHF.